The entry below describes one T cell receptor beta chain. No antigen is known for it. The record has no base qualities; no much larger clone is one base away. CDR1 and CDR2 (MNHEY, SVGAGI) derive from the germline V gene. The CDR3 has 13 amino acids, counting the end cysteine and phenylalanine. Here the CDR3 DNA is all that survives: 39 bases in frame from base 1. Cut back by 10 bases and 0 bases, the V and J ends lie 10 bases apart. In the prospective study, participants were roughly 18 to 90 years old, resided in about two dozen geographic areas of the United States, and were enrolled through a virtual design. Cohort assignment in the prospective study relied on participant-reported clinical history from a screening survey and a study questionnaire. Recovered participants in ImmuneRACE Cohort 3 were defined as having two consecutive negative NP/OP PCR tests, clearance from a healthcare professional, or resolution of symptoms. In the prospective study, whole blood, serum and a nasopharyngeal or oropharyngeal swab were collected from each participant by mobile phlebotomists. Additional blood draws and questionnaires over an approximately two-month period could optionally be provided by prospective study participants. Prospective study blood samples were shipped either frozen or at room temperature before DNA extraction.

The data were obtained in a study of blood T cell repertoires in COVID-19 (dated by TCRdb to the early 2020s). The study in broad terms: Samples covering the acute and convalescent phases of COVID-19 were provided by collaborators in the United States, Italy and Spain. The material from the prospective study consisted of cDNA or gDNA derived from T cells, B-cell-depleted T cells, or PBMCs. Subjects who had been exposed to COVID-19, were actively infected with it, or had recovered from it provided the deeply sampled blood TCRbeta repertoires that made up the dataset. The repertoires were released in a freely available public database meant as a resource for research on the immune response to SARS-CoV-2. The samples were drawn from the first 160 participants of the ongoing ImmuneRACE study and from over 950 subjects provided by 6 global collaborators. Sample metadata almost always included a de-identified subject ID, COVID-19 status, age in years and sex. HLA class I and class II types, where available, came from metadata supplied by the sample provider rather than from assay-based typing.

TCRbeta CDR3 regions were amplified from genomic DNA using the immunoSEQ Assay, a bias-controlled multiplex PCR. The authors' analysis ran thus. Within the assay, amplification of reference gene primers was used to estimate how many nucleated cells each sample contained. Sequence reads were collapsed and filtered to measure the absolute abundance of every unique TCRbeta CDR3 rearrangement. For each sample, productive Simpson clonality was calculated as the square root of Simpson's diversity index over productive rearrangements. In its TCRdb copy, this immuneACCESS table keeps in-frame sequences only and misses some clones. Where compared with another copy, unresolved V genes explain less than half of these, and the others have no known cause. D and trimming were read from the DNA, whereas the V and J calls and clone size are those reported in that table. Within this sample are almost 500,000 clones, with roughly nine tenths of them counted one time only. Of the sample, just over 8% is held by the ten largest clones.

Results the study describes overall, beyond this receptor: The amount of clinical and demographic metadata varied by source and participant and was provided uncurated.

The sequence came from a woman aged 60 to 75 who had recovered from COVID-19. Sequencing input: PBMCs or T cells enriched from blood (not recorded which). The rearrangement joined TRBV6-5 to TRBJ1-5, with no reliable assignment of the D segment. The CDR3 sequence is CAITHYSNQPQHF. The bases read TGTGCCATTACACACTATAGCAATCAGCCCCAGCATTTT.